A selection of T cell receptor beta chains follows, all from one sample in a study. TCRdb re-derived calls from the RT-PCR reads in MiXCR, one entry per CDR3 protein. Of hundreds of thousands of distinct CDR3 sequences in the sample, 14% are singletons; the top ten hold 3.6%. Sequenced: memory CD4+ T cells from blood. The receptors were gathered from a female donor in good health, serving as a healthy control. The CDR3 runs from the conserved cysteine through the conserved F or W. The D gene is left open where the match is weak. Where a row states a size, it is once, few, many or the class of an expanded clone; other rows omit it.

NA,TRBV7-9,TRBJ1-5,many,TGTGCCAGCAGCTTGGGCACAGGGTCTTTGGGGCAGCATTTT,CASSLGTGSLGQHF
TRBD2,TRBV5-6,TRBJ2-1,NA,TGTGCCAGCAGCTCAGGGGCGGGACTAGCGGCCCTCAATGAGCAGTTCTTC,CASSSGAGLAALNEQFF
NA,TRBV9,TRBJ2-1,NA,TGTGCCAGCAGCGTAGATCTTCGGTTGCTGTTCTTC,CASSVDLRLLFF
TRBD1,TRBV6-2/TRBV6-3,TRBJ1-1,NA,TGTGCCAGCAGTAGAACAGGGGGGAGCGGCACTGAAGCTTTCTTT,CASSRTGGSGTEAFF
NA,TRBV6-2/TRBV6-3,TRBJ2-7,NA,TGTGCCAGCAAAGAAGCGGGCGAGCAGTACTTC,CASKEAGEQYF
NA,TRBV7-9,TRBJ1-3,few,TGTGCCAGCAGCAACACCGGGGTCAAGGGCACTGGAAACACCATATATTTT,CASSNTGVKGTGNTIYF
NA,TRBV24-1,TRBJ2-1,many,TGTGCCACCAGTGATTTGACGAGCGGTCATTACAATGAGCAGTTCTTC,CATSDLTSGHYNEQFF
NA,TRBV9,TRBJ2-1,NA,TGTGCCAGCAGCCTCCGGTGGGGCGGGGAGCAGTTCTTC,CASSLRWGGEQFF
TRBD2,TRBV27,TRBJ2-7,many,TGTGCCAGCAAAAGGGGACTAGCGGGAGGAGTATACGAGCAGTACTTC,CASKRGLAGGVYEQYF
NA,TRBV20-1,TRBJ2-1,few,TGCAGTGCTAGAGGGCGGACGGGAGACGCCGTAAATGAGCAGTTCTTC,CSARGRTGDAVNEQFF
NA,TRBV5-1,TRBJ2-2,NA,TGCGCCAGCAGCTTGGGACCAGCGGGGAACACCGGGGAGCTGTTTTTT,CASSLGPAGNTGELFF
TRBD2,TRBV28,TRBJ2-5,NA,TGTGCCAGCAGCCCGGGACTAGCGGGGTCCAGGACCCAGTACTTC,CASSPGLAGSRTQYF
NA,TRBV4-3,TRBJ1-2,many,TGCGCCAGCAGCTATACAGGGATTGAGCGGGGCTACACCTTC,CASSYTGIERGYTF
NA,TRBV25-1,TRBJ1-1,NA,TGTGCCAGCAGTGCCTCCCGTTTAGAAGCTTTCTTT,CASSASRLEAFF
NA,TRBV28,TRBJ2-1,many,TGTGCCAGCAGTCGACCAGTACTTAATGAGCAGTTCTTC,CASSRPVLNEQFF
NA,TRBV2,TRBJ1-5,NA,TGTGCCAGCAGTGAATTATGGGGTTCCAATCAGCCCCAGCATTTT,CASSELWGSNQPQHF
NA,TRBV12-3/TRBV12-4,TRBJ1-1,many,TGTGCCAGCAGTTTAAGTGTAGGACAGGAAGCTTTCTTT,CASSLSVGQEAFF
NA,TRBV6-5,TRBJ2-1,NA,TGTGCCTGCAGAAGCAGGGTCCATGAGCAGTTCTTC,CACRSRVHEQFF
NA,TRBV7-9,TRBJ1-3,many,TGTGCCAGCAGCTTATCTGGGATGGATGGAAACACCATATATTTT,CASSLSGMDGNTIYF
NA,TRBV3-1,TRBJ1-5,many,TGTGCCAGCAGCCAACAGATCAATCAGCCCCAGCATTTT,CASSQQINQPQHF
TRBD1,TRBV2,TRBJ1-2,NA,TGTGCCGTTAAGGGACAGCCCACAACCTATGGCTACACCTTC,CAVKGQPTTYGYTF
NA,TRBV7-2,TRBJ2-7,many,TGTGCCAGCAGCCCAGGGAGAATGTACGAGCAGTACTTC,CASSPGRMYEQYF
TRBD2,TRBV4-3,TRBJ2-1,NA,TGCGCCAGCAGCCAAGAACCACGGCGGACTAGCGGCAATGAGCAGTTCTTC,CASSQEPRRTSGNEQFF
NA,TRBV6-2/TRBV6-3,TRBJ1-1,NA,TGTGCCAGCAGTTACCTCCAGAGGATGAACACTGAAGCTTTCTTT,CASSYLQRMNTEAFF
TRBD1,TRBV29-1,TRBJ1-1,many,TGCAGCGTTGAAGCCCGTAACAGGGGTGAAGCTTTCTTT,CSVEARNRGEAFF
NA,TRBV5-1,TRBJ2-1,many,TGTGCCAGCAGTCTCCAGGGCAATGAGCAGTTCTTC,CASSLQGNEQFF
NA,TRBV20-1,TRBJ2-2,many,TGCAGTGCTATTAAGCACACCGGGGAGCTGTTTTTT,CSAIKHTGELFF
NA,TRBV4-2,TRBJ1-2,few,TGTGCCAGCAGCCAGGGTGGGACGGTTAGCTATGGCTACACCTTC,CASSQGGTVSYGYTF
NA,TRBV12-3/TRBV12-4,TRBJ2-1,few,TGTGCCAGCAGTTTGAGCGGTGCTAGGACGGCGCATGAGCAGTTCTTC,CASSLSGARTAHEQFF
NA,TRBV19,TRBJ1-2,NA,TGTGCCAGTAGTATAGAGCCCACCGGGCGCTATGGCTACACCTTC,CASSIEPTGRYGYTF
NA,TRBV5-8,TRBJ1-1,many,TGTGCCAGCAGCACCATTACGTCGTTAGGCACTGAAGCTTTCTTT,CASSTITSLGTEAFF